One and the same sample provided the 25 T cell receptor beta chains below, sequenced in a study of metastatic and nonmetastatic thyroid tumors. Every patient was untreated before thyroid surgery. TCRdb re-called the PCR reads with MiXCR. In the table there are a few thousand clones, roughly a third of which are singletons. The source material was adjacent normal tissue. These receptor sequences come from a female donor with papillary thyroid cancer or a benign thyroid nodule (not recorded which). Some clones in this sample may be carry-over from other donors' samples.

The V and J genes are TRBV20-1 and TRBJ1-2, with 7 bases that match TRBD1. J was trimmed by 8 bases and V by 5 bases; bases with no gene match: 11. Germline values: CDR1 DFQATT, CDR2 SNEGSKA (reference sequence). The CDR3 covers 13 residues. The CDR3 here is CSALADRVPGYTF. Here the CDR3 DNA reads TGCAGTGCTTTGGCCGACAGGGTTCCGGGCTACACCTTC.

This clone was found a few times. This chain uses TRBV24-1 with TRBJ2-5, with 10 bases identical to TRBD2. The V gene's germline CDR1 is KGHDR and CDR2 SFDVKD. The CDR3 sequence is 17 residues long. V shed 1 base, J shed 1 base, and the junction held 5 bases outside the gene matches. The DNA of the CDR3 is TGTGCCACCAGTGATTTTAGCCTAGCGGGGGCCCAAGAGACCCAGTACTTC. It yields the protein CATSDFSLAGAQETQYF.

This clone has more than one count but fewer than ten. This same CDR3 is encoded by further DNA sequences in the sample. The chain is built from TRBV30 and TRBJ1-4; no reliable D call. The V gene's germline CDR1 is GTSNPN and CDR2 SVGIG (reference sequence). This CDR3 is built from 13 residues. The V and J ends lost 1 base and 5 bases respectively, with 8 bases between them. The CDR3 sequence: CAWSARPNEKLFF. In DNA, the CDR3 is TGTGCCTGGAGTGCCAGACCAAATGAAAAACTGTTTTTT. Full variable domain (missing parts from reference TRBV30 and TRBJ1-4): SQTIHQWPATLVQPVGSPLSLECTVEGTSNPNLYWYRQAAGRGLQLLFYSVGIGQISSEVPQNLSASRPQDRQFILSSKKLLLSDSGFYLCAWSARPNEKLFFGSGTQLSVL.

J is TRBJ1-1 and V is TRBV19, with D tentatively TRBD1 (5 bases). The CDR3 covers 14 residues. The germline CDR1 and CDR2 sequences are LNHDA and SQIVND (reference sequence). V was cut by 8 bases and J by 5 bases, with 18 bases left in between. The CDR3 DNA is TGTGCCAGTCTTGTGGTCGGGGCGCGGACTGAAGCTTTCTTT. It codes for CASLVVGARTEAFF.

A word on this clone: Other nucleotide sequences from this sample produce the same CDR3. The rearrangement links TRBV14 to TRBJ2-1; 13 bases agree with TRBD2. Germline assignment: CDR1 SGHDN and CDR2 FVKESK. The CDR3 is 18 residues long. J was trimmed by 1 base and V by 6 bases; bases with no gene match: 9. The CDR3 region is CASSPGLAGLRSYNEQFF. In DNA, the CDR3 is TGTGCCAGCAGTCCGGGACTAGCGGGACTAAGATCCTACAATGAGCAGTTCTTC.

The CDR3 spells CASSATGREQYF. The DNA for the CDR3 is TGTGCCAGTAGTGCGACAGGGAGGGAGCAGTACTTC. The chain couples TRBV19 to TRBJ2-7; maybe TRBD1 (7 bases). The CDR3 is 12 amino acids. Germline lookup yields CDR1 LNHDA and CDR2 SQIVND (reference sequence). V was shortened by 5 bases and J by 7 bases, with 12 bases between the two germline ends. Together with reference TRBV19 and TRBJ2-7, the CDR3 gives the full variable domain: DGGITQSPKYLFRKEGQNVTLSCEQNLNHDAMYWYRQDPGQGLRLIYYSQIVNDFQKGDIAEGYSVSREKKESFPLTVTSAQKNPTAFYLCASSATGREQYFGPGTRLTVT.

This clone was recorded at least ten times. This may arise from a read error, as a much more abundant clone is one base away. This chain joins TRBV18 and TRBJ1-4; 7 positions agree with TRBD1. The CDR3 runs to 16 residues. Germline assignment: CDR1 KGHSH and CDR2 LQKENI. The DNA of the CDR3 is TGTGCCAGCCCACCACGCTTGACAGGGAGGAATGAAAAACTGTTTTTT. Its translation is CASPPRLTGRNEKLFF.

A few counts support this clone. The chain employs TRBV2 and TRBJ2-1, with no clear D. Per the germline V gene, CDR1 is SNHLY and CDR2 is FYNNEI. The CDR3 contains 13 residues. Trimming pared 11 bases from V and 3 bases from J, leaving 14 bases between. The CDR3 is CAGSTQDYNEQFF. Written as DNA, the CDR3 is TGTGCCGGGTCAACCCAGGACTACAATGAGCAGTTCTTC.

The chain joins TRBV5-6 to TRBJ2-7; D may correspond to TRBD1 or TRBD2 (6 bases each). Per the germline V gene, CDR1 is SGHDT and CDR2 is YYEEEE. CDR3 length equals 15 residues. The V end lost 2 bases, the J end lost 2 bases, and 14 bases lay between the germline ends. CDR3 bases: TGTGCCAGCAGCTTTGGAGGGGGAGAGGCCTACGAGCAGTACTTC. Translated: CASSFGGGEAYEQYF.

The chain couples TRBV2 to TRBJ1-4, with D tentatively TRBD1 (6 bases). The CDR3 is made up of 12 amino acids. In germline, CDR1 is SNHLY, CDR2 FYNNEI. With 8 bases removed from V and 8 bases from J, the gap between germline ends came to 12 bases. Here the CDR3 reads CASRGRREKLFF. The CDR3 DNA is TGTGCCAGCCGGGGGCGAAGAGAAAAACTGTTTTTT.

There are a few counts of this clone. The gene calls are TRBV24-1 and TRBJ1-1; maybe TRBD1 (6 bases). CDR1 is KGHDR, CDR2 SFDVKD, per germline. Between the trimmed V and J ends, which lost 2 bases and 8 bases, there was a span of 14 bases. The CDR3 covers 14 residues. The CDR3 coding sequence is TGTGCCACCAGTGATTCGGTGGCAGGGACAGAAGCTTTCTTT. Amino acid sequence: CATSDSVAGTEAFF.

Judged by abundance, this clone is large. The rearrangement uses TRBV12-5 and TRBJ1-3; 9 positions agree with TRBD1. Germline values: CDR1 LGHNT, CDR2 FRNRAP. The CDR3 length is 17 residues. The J segment lost 4 bases and the V segment lost 5 bases, leaving 12 bases of the junction unmatched. The CDR3 region has the DNA TGTGCTAGTGGTGAGACCCGAGGACAGGGGACGGGAAACACCATATATTTT. Translating it yields CASGETRGQGTGNTIYF.

The gene calls are TRBV27 and TRBJ2-3; TRBD2 aligns across 11 bases. V lost 6 bases and J lost 7; bases outside the gene matches: 9. Germline CDR1 is MNHEY and CDR2 is SMNVEV (reference sequence). The CDR3 covers 15 residues. CDR3 in amino acids: CASRPLAGAIHTQYF. For the CDR3, the DNA is TGTGCCAGCAGACCACTAGCGGGAGCCATACATACGCAGTATTTT.

This clone was recorded many times. With a much larger clone just one base away, this may be a read error. The chain recombines TRBV11-1 with TRBJ2-7; 7 bases are shared with TRBD2. CDR1 and CDR2 from the germline V gene are SGHAT and FQDESV (reference sequence). V lost 1 base to trimming and J lost 4 bases; unmatched junction nucleotides: 10. This CDR3 comprises 16 residues. The CDR3 spells CASSLGSAGARYEQYF. CDR3 nucleotide sequence: TGTGCCAGCAGCTTAGGCTCGGCGGGAGCTAGATACGAGCAGTACTTC.

This clone was counted ten times or more. The rearrangement uses TRBV6-1 and TRBJ2-7; the D gene is possibly TRBD2 (7 bases). The CDR3 totals 16 residues. With 3 bases removed from V and 2 bases from J, the gap between germline ends came to 17 bases. CDR1 and CDR2 from the germline V gene are MNHNS and SASEGT. In DNA, the CDR3 is TGTGCCAGCAGTGACCCCAAGGGGGGGGCCGCCTACGAGCAGTACTTC. This gives the protein CASSDPKGGAAYEQYF.

The chain has TRBV11-2 and TRBJ2-1, with D possibly matching TRBD2 (6 bases). Germline CDR1 SGHAT, CDR2 FQNNGV. Trimming shortened V by 0 bases and J by 3 bases, and 9 bases separated the two germline ends. The CDR3 extends over 15 amino acids. The CDR3 nucleotides read TGTGCCAGCAGCTTAGAGTCCGGGAGCTACAATGAGCAGTTCTTC. Translated: CASSLESGSYNEQFF.

This clone was counted between two and nine times. The gene calls are TRBV2 and TRBJ2-1; D unclear. Per germline, CDR1 SNHLY and CDR2 FYNNEI. The CDR3 is 11 amino acids. V lost 5 bases to trimming and J lost 6 bases, with 5 bases between them. The CDR3 protein is CASSNGNEQFF. CDR3 DNA: TGTGCCAGCAGTAATGGCAATGAGCAGTTCTTC.

The chain is built from TRBV7-3 and TRBJ2-3, with D possibly being TRBD2 (6 bases). The V and J ends lost 0 bases and 1 base respectively, with 17 bases between them. This CDR3 region has 18 residues. Germline-derived CDR1 and CDR2 are SGHTA and FQGTGA. CDR3 in amino acids: CASSLTGGGVGRTDTQYF. The CDR3 bases are TGTGCCAGCAGCTTAACGGGGGGTGGCGTGGGGCGCACAGATACGCAGTATTTT.

This clone was picked up many times. The chain recombines TRBV10-3 with TRBJ2-7, with 12 nucleotides matching TRBD2. Losses at the gene ends were 7 bases for V and 5 bases for J; bases not matched to a gene: 6. CDR1 is ENHRY, CDR2 SYGVKD, per germline. This CDR3 has 14 residues. The CDR3 is CAIMWTSGDNEQYF. DNA for the CDR3: TGTGCCATCATGTGGACTAGCGGGGACAACGAGCAGTACTTC.

This clone has just a few counts. This chain links TRBV2 with TRBJ2-3, with TRBD2 matching 9 bases. The ends lost 8 bases at V and 3 bases at J; junction bases unmatched: 9. The CDR3 is made up of 15 amino acids. Germline V CDR1 and CDR2: SNHLY, FYNNEI. The CDR3 DNA reads as TGTGCCAGCCTAGACGGGGGACTAGCAACAGATACGCAGTATTTT. Translation: CASLDGGLATDTQYF.

The rearrangement uses TRBV28 and TRBJ2-5, with 8 bases lining up with TRBD1. The CDR3 totals 16 residues. Trimming cost V 8 bases and J 12 bases; bases outside gene matches: 23. CDR1 is MDHEN, CDR2 SYDVKM, per germline. The CDR3 DNA is TGTGCCAGCGGTCCATCAGGGTGGGACAGGCAAGAGACAAAGTACTTC. This codes for CASGPSGWDRQETKYF.

This clone has more than one count but fewer than ten. In nucleotides, the CDR3 is TGTGCCAGCACCGGACAGGGGAAGACCCAGTACTTC. Amino acids: CASTGQGKTQYF. The chain links TRBV28 to TRBJ2-5, with TRBD1 identical over 9 bases. CDR1 is MDHEN and CDR2 is SYDVKM in the germline V gene. The V and J ends lost 7 bases and 6 bases, in that order; junction bases with no gene match: 3. CDR3 length: 12 residues.

This clone is labeled large. The CDR3 coding sequence is TGTGCCAGCAGCCCAGGGACAGGGGTTAGTGAGCAGTTCTTC. It yields the protein CASSPGTGVSEQFF. This chain connects TRBV7-3 to TRBJ2-1; TRBD1 aligns across 10 bases. The CDR3 spans 14 residues. V was pared by 5 bases and J by 9 bases, with 7 bases of the junction left unmatched. Germline V lookup: CDR1 SGHTA, CDR2 FQGTGA.

V usage is TRBV28 and J usage is TRBJ2-5; D remains ambiguous. Germline loops: CDR1 MDHEN, CDR2 SYDVKM. The CDR3 is 11 residues long. Between the trimmed V and J ends, which lost 10 bases and 1 base, there was a span of 7 bases. CDR3 amino acids: CATQLQETQYF. The CDR3 DNA sequence: TGTGCCACACAGCTCCAAGAGACCCAGTACTTC.

This clone is large by share. The chain employs TRBV7-9 and TRBJ2-7; 7 bases are a match to TRBD2. The CDR3 is made up of 14 amino acids. V shed 5 bases, J shed 2 bases, and the junction held 6 bases outside the gene matches. Per germline, CDR1 SEHNR and CDR2 FQNEAQ (reference sequence). CDR3 DNA sequence: TGTGCCAGCAGCGCGGGGGACGGGGCCTACGAGCAGTACTTC. Translation gives CASSAGDGAYEQYF. Variable domain in full (rest from reference TRBV7-9 and TRBJ2-7): DTGVSQNPRHKITKRGQNVTFRCDPISEHNRLYWYRQTLGQGPEFLTYFQNEAQLEKSRLLSDRFSAERPKGSFSTLEIQRTEQGDSAMYLCASSAGDGAYEQYFGPGTRLTVT.